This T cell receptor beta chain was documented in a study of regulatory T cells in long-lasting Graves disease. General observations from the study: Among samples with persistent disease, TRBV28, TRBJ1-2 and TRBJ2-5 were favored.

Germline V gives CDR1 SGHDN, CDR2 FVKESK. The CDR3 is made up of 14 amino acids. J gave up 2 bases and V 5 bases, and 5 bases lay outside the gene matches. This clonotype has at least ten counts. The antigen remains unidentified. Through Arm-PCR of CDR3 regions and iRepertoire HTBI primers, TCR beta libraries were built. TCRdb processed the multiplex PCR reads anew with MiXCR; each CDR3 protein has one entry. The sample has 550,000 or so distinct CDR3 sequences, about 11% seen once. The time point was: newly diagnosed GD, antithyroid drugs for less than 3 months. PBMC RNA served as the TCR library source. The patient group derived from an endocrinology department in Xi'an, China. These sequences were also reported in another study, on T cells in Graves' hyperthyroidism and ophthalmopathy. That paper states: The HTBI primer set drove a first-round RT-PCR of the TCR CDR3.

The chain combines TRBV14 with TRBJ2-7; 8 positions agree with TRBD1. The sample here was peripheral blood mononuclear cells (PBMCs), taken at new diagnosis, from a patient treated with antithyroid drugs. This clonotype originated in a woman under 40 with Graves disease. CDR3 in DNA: TGTGCCAGCAGCGATTCGACAGGGGCCTACGAGCAGTACTTC. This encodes CASSDSTGAYEQYF.